This entry features one TCR beta chain sequence. Its antigen is unidentified. These data come from a study of shared clonotypes between healthy human individuals. Overall study results and limits: Few donors limited the genetic and exposure-history diversity represented.

Only in-frame clones appear in the TCRdb table, and some are missing; sequencing was by immunoSEQ multiplex PCR. This table has about 1.5 million clones, roughly 96% appearing once. Into CD45RA+ naive and CD45RA-negative memory subsets, the CD4+ cells were split. The CDR3 runs to 20 residues. Germline CDR1 reads MDHEN; CDR2 reads SYDVKM. Unmatched junction bases numbered 9, after V lost 2 bases and J lost 0 bases. The rearrangement uses TRBV28 and TRBJ2-3; 15 bases fit TRBD2. This sequence originates from a man aged 25 to 40 in good health. Material: naive CD4+ T cells sorted from blood. The subset was: CD45RA+ positively selected. As DNA, the CDR3 is TGTGCCAGCAGTTTACTTTTCGGGACTAGCGGGAGGAGTAGCACAGATACGCAGTATTTT. It specifies CASSLLFGTSGRSSTDTQYF. Based on the CDR3 plus reference TRBV28 and TRBJ2-3, the full variable domain is DVKVTQSSRYLVKRTGEKVFLECVQDMDHENMFWYRQDPGLGLRLIYFSYDVKMKEKGDIPEGYSVSREKKERFSLILESASTNQTSMYLCASSLLFGTSGRSSTDTQYFGPGTRLTVL.